The clone carrying this T cell receptor (beta chain) has a handful of counts. As yet, its antigen is unknown. Noted time point: patch test 3, about 24 weeks after DPC sensitization. Documented treatment: therapeutic diphenylcyclopropenone sensitization with weekly scalp DPC. Blood collection took place prior to placing each patch test. This sample was included in a study of human T cells and chemical hapten exposure. Overall study results and limits: There was no change with DPC sensitization in TCRs above 1 in 1000 frequency.

Germline CDR1 MNHEY, CDR2 SVGEGT. V trimming: 6 bases; J trimming: 1 base; junction bases outside the gene matches: 20. The CDR3 is made up of 20 amino acids. Per the original methods: Sequenced samples showed a median of approximately 100,000 TCRs each, with counts running from around 24,000 to 710,000. In TCRdb, the RACE reads were re-called with MiXCR into one record per CDR3 protein. What appears here as the V and J calls and clone size reflects TCRdb's work, not the paper's. This table holds roughly 100,000 distinct CDR3 sequences, approximately 36% found once. The chain joins TRBV6-2 or TRBV6-3 to TRBJ2-4; TRBD1 matches at 8 bases. Material: whole blood, obtained in connection with sensitization to the hapten diphenylcyclopropenone (DPC). This TCR was sampled from a man aged 40-55 years with alopecia areata. Some clones in this sample may be carry-over from other donors' samples. The CDR3 coding sequence is TGTGCCAGCAGCCTCTCCCCACCAGGGGGCTCGGGGTTGGCCAAAAACATTCAGTACTTC. Protein product: CASSLSPPGGSGLAKNIQYF.